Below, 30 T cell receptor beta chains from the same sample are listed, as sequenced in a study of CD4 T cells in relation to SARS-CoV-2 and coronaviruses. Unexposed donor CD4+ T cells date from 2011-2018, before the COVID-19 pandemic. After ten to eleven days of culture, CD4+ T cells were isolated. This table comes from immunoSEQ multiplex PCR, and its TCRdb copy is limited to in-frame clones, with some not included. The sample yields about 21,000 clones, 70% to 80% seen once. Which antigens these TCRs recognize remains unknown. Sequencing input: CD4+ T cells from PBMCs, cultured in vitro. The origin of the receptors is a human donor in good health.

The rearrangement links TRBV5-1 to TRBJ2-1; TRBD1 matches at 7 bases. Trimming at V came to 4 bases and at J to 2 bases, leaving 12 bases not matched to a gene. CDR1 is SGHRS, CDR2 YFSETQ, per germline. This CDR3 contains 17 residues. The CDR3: CASSPLLTGLAYNEQFF. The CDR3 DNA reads TGCGCCAGCAGCCCGTTACTGACAGGGCTCGCCTACAATGAGCAGTTCTTC.

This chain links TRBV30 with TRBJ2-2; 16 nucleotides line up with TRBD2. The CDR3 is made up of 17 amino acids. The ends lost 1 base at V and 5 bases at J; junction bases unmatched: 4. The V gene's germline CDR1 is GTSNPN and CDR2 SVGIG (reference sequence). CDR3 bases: TGTGCCTGGAGTGGGGGACTAGCGGGAGGGCCGACCGGGGAGCTGTTTTTT. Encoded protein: CAWSGGLAGGPTGELFF.

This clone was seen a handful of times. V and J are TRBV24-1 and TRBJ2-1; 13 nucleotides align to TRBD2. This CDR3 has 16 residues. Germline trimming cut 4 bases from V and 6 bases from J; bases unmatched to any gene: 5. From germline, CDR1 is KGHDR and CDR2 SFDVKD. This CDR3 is CATSDATSGRGNEQFF. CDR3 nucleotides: TGTGCCACCAGTGACGCTACTAGCGGGAGGGGCAATGAGCAGTTCTTC.

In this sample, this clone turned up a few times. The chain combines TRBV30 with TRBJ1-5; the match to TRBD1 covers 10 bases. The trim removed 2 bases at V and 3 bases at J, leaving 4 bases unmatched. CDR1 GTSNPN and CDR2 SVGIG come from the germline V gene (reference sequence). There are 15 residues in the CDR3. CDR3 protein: CAWSTTGGNNQPQHF. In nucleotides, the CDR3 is TGTGCCTGGAGTACGACAGGGGGCAACAATCAGCCCCAGCATTTT.

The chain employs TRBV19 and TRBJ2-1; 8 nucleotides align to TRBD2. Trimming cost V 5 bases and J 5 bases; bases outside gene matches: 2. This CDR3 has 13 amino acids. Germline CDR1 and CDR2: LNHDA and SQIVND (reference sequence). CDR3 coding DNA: TGTGCCAGTAGTGTTAGCGGGGACAATGAGCAGTTCTTC. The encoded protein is CASSVSGDNEQFF.

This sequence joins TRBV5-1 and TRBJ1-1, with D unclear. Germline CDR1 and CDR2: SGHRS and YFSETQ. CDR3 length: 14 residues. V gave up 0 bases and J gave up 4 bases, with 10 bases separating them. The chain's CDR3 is CASSLASQSTEAFF. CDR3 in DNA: TGCGCCAGCAGCTTGGCTTCCCAGAGCACTGAAGCTTTCTTT. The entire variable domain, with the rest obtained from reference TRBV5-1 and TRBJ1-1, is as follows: KAGVTQTPRYLIKTRGQQVTLSCSPISGHRSVSWYQQTPGQGLQFLFEYFSETQRNKGNFPGRFSGRQFSNSRSEMNVSTLELGDSALYLCASSLASQSTEAFFGQGTRLTVV.

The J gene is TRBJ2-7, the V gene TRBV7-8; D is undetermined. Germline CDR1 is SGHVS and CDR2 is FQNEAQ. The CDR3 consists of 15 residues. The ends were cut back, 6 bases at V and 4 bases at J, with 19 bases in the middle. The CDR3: CASSLVRSVGYEQYF. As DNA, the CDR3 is TGTGCCAGCAGTCTCGTGAGGTCAGTTGGTTACGAGCAGTACTTC.

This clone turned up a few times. Here the CDR3 reads CASTKTGDTIYF. The DNA of the CDR3 is TGTGCCAGCACCAAAACAGGAGACACCATATATTTT. The chain links TRBV28 to TRBJ1-3; D might be TRBD1 (5 bases). The germline gives CDR1 MDHEN, CDR2 SYDVKM. V dropped 7 bases and J dropped 8 bases, with 12 bases sitting between them. The CDR3 totals 12 residues.

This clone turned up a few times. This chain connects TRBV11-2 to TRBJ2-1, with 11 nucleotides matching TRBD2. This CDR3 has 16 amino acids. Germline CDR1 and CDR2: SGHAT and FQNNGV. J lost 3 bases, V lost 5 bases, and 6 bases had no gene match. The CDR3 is CASSVAGTSGYNEQFF. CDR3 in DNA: TGTGCCAGCAGCGTGGCGGGGACTAGCGGCTACAATGAGCAGTTCTTC.

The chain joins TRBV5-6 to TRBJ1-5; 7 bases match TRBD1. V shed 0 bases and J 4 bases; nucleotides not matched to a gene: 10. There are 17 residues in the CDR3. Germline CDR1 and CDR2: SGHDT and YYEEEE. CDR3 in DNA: TGTGCCAGCAGCTTGGGTAGGGGGCAATCCAATAATCAGCCCCAGCATTTT. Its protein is CASSLGRGQSNNQPQHF.

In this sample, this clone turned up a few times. Here the CDR3 DNA reads TGTGCCAGCAGTGAAGAATGGGCGAGCCATGGCTACACCTTC. Residues: CASSEEWASHGYTF. V and J are TRBV2 and TRBJ1-2; D is unclear. V gave up 1 base and J gave up 6 bases, with 12 bases separating them. Germline V gene lookup returns CDR1 SNHLY and CDR2 FYNNEI. The CDR3 has 14 residues.

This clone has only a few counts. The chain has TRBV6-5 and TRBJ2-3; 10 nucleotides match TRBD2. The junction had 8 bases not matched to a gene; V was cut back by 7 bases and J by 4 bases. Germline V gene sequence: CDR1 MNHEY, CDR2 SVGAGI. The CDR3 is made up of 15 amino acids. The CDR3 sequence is CASTPTSGNPDTQYF. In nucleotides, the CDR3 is TGTGCCAGCACCCCTACTAGCGGGAATCCAGATACGCAGTATTTT.

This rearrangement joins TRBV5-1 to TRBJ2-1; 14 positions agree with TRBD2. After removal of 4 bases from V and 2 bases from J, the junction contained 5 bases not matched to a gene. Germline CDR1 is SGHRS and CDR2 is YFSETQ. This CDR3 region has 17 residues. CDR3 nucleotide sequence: TGCGCCAGCAGCCCGGGACTAGCGGGAGTGGCCTACAATGAGCAGTTCTTC. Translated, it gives CASSPGLAGVAYNEQFF.

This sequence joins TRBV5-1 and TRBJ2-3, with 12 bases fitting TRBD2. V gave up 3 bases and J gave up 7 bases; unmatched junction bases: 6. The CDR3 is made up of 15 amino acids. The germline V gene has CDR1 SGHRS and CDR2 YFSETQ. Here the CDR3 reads CASSSGLAGLYTQYF. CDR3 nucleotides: TGCGCCAGCAGCTCTGGACTAGCGGGATTATATACGCAGTATTTT.

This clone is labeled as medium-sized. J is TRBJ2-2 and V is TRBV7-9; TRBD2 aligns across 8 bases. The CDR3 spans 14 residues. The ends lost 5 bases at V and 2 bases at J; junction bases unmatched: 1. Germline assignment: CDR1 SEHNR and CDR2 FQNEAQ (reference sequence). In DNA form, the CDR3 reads TGTGCCAGCAGCACTAGCGGTAACACCGGGGAGCTGTTTTTT. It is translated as CASSTSGNTGELFF.

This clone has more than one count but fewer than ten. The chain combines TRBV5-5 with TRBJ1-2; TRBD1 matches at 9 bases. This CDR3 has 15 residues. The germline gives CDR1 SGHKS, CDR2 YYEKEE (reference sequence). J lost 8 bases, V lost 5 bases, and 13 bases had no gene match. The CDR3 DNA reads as TGTGCCAGCAGTACCGGGACAGGGTCCCTATTGGGCTACACCTTC. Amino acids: CASSTGTGSLLGYTF.

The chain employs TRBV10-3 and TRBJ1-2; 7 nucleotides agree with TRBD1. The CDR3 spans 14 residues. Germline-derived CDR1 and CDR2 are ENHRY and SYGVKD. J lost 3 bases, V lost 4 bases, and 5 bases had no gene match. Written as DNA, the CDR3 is TGTGCCATCAGTGGAACAGGGGCCGACTATGGCTACACCTTC. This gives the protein CAISGTGADYGYTF.

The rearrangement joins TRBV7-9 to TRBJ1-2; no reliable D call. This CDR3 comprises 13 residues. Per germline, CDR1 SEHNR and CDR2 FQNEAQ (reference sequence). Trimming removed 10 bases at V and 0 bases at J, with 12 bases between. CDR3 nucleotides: TGTGCCAACGACCGGCCCACTAACTATGGCTACACCTTC. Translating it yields CANDRPTNYGYTF. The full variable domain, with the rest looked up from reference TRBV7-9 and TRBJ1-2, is DTGVSQNPRHKITKRGQNVTFRCDPISEHNRLYWYRQTLGQGPEFLTYFQNEAQLEKSRLLSDRFSAERPKGSFSTLEIQRTEQGDSAMYLCANDRPTNYGYTFGSGTRLTVV.

The CDR3: CASSYKGTGKQFF. The CDR3, as DNA: TGTGCCAGCAGCTACAAAGGGACCGGGAAGCAGTTCTTC. The chain joins TRBV12-3 or TRBV12-4 to TRBJ2-1; D possibly matches TRBD1 or TRBD2 (5 bases each). The CDR3 contains 13 residues. Trimming removed 6 bases from V and 11 bases from J, with 17 bases in between.

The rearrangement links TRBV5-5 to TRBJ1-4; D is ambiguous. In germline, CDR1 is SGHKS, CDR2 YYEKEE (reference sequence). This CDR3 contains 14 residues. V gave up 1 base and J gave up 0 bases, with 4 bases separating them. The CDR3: CASSLFPTNEKLFF. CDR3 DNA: TGTGCCAGCAGCTTGTTTCCAACTAATGAAAAACTGTTTTTT.

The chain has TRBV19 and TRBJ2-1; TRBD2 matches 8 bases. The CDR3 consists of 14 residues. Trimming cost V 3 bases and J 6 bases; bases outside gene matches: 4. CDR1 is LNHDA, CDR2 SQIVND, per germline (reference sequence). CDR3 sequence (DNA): TGTGCCAGTAGTATTAGCGGGACGGGCAATGAGCAGTTCTTC. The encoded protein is CASSISGTGNEQFF. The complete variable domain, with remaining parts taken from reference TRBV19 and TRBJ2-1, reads DGGITQSPKYLFRKEGQNVTLSCEQNLNHDAMYWYRQDPGQGLRLIYYSQIVNDFQKGDIAEGYSVSREKKESFPLTVTSAQKNPTAFYLCASSISGTGNEQFFGPGTRLTVL.

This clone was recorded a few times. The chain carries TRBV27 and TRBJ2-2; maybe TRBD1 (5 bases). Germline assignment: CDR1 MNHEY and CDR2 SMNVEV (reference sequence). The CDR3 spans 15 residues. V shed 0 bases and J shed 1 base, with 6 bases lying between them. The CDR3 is CASSLSRVNTGELFF. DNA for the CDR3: TGTGCCAGCAGTTTATCCAGGGTGAACACCGGGGAGCTGTTTTTT.

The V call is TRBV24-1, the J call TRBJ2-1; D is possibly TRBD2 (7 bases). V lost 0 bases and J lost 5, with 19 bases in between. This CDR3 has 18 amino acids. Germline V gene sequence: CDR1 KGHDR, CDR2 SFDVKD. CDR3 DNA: TGTGCCACCAGTGATTTGGGGTTTGGGGAGGGGGGACACAATGAGCAGTTCTTC. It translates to CATSDLGFGEGGHNEQFF.

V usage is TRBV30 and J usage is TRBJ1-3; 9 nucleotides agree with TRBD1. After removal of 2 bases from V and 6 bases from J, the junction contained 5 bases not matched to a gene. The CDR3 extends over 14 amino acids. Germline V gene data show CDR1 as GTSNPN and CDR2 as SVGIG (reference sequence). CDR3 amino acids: CAWSTGQGANTIYF. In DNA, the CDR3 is TGTGCCTGGAGTACGGGACAGGGAGCAAACACCATATATTTT.

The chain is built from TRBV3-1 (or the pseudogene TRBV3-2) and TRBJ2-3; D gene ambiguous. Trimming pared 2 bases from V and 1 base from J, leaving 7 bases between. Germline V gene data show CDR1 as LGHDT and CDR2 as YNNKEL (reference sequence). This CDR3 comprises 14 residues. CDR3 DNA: TGTGCCAGCAGCCAAAGACTCCGCACAGATACGCAGTATTTT. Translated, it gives CASSQRLRTDTQYF.

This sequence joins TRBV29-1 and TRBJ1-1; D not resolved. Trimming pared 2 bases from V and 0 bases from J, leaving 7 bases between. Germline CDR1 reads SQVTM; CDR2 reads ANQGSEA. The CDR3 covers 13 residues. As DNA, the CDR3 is TGCAGCGTTGAAAACCGACTGAACACTGAAGCTTTCTTT. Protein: CSVENRLNTEAFF. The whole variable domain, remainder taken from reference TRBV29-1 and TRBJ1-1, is SAVISQKPSRDICQRGTSLTIQCQVDSQVTMMFWYRQQPGQSLTLIATANQGSEATYESGFVIDKFPISRPNLTFSTLTVSNMSPEDSSIYLCSVENRLNTEAFFGQGTRLTVV.

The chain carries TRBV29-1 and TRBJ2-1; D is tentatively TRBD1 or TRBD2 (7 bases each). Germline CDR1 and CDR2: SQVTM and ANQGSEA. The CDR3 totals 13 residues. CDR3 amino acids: CSYEGAGVNEQFF. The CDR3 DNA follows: TGCAGTTACGAGGGGGCGGGGGTCAATGAGCAGTTCTTC.

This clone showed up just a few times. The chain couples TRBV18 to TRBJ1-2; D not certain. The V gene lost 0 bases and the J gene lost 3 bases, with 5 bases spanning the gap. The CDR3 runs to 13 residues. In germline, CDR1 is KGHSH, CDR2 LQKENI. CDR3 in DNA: TGTGCCAGCTCACCACCTTCAGACTATGGCTACACCTTC. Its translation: CASSPPSDYGYTF.

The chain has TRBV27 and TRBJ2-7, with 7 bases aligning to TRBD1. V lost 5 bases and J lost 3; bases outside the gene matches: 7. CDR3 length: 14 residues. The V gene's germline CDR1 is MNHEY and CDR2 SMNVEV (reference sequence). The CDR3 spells CASSATGPYYEQYF. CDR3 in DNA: TGTGCCAGCAGTGCGACAGGGCCGTACTACGAGCAGTACTTC.

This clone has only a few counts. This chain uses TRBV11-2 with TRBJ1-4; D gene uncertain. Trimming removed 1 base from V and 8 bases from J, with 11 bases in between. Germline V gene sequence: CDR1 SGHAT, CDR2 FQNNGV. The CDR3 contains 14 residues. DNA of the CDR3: TGTGCCAGCAGCTTAGCGGCGGGTAGGGAAAAACTGTTTTTT. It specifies CASSLAAGREKLFF.